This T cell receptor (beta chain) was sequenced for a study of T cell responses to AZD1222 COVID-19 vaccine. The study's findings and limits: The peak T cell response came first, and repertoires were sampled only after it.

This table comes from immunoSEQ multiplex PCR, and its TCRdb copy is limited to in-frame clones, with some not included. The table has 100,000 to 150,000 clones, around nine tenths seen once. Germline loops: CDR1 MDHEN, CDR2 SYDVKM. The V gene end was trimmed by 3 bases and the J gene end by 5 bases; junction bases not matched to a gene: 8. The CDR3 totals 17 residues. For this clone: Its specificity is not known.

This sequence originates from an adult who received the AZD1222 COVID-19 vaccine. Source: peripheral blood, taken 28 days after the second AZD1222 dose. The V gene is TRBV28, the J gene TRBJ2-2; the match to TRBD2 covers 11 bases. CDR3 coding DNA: TGTGCCAGCAGTTTTTGGGAAACTAGCGGGGGAACCGGGGAGCTGTTTTTT. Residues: CASSFWETSGGTGELFF.